This T cell receptor beta chain was sequenced in a study of monozygotic twins with inflammatory bowel disease. Study results and limitations: Different subtypes (of T cells) could not be told apart from one another.

In germline, CDR1 is LNHDA, CDR2 SQIVND (reference sequence). CDR3 length: 12 residues. As concerns this clonotype: Its antigen is unknown.

Template switching was used to attach UMIs, which incorporated a 6-nucleotide sample barcode. Reanalyzing the 5' RACE reads, TCRdb keeps one entry per CDR3 protein, without DNA. With about 210,000 distinct CDR3 sequences in the sample, the ten largest clones hold less than 2%. This clonotype was sampled from a human donor with ulcerative colitis or Crohn's disease, or a healthy co-twin of an affected twin (not recorded which). This chain joins TRBV19 and TRBJ2-5. Sequencing input: blood. The CDR3 loop is CASSTDEETQYF.